These 27 T cell receptor beta chains came from one sample sequenced in a study of T cell responses to AZD1222 COVID-19 vaccine. Sequencing used immunoSEQ multiplex PCR; TCRdb keeps in-frame clones, though not all of them. The sample comprises some 130,000 clones, 92% of which are singletons, and 2.5% to 4% rests with the top ten. The sequencing here drew on peripheral blood, taken 28 days after the second AZD1222 dose. All receptors come from an adult who received the AZD1222 COVID-19 vaccine.

The V call is TRBV14, the J call TRBJ2-1, with a weak D call TRBD1 (5 bases). The CDR3 runs 12 residues. V lost 3 bases to trimming and J lost 9 bases, with 9 bases between them. CDR1 is SGHDN and CDR2 is FVKESK in the germline V gene. In nucleotides, the CDR3 is TGTGCCAGCAGCCATCAGGGCTTTGAGCAGTTCTTC. Residues: CASSHQGFEQFF. Full variable domain (rest looked up from reference TRBV14 and TRBJ2-1): EAGVTQFPSHSVIEKGQTVTLRCDPISGHDNLYWYRRVMGKEIKFLLHFVKESKQDESGMPNNRFLAERTGGTYSTLKVQPAELEDSGVYFCASSHQGFEQFFGPGTRLTVL.

As concerns this clone: One end of the junction does not line up with germline, which may come from a read error. The genes are TRBV11-2 and TRBJ2-1, with 8 nucleotides matching TRBD2. Per germline, CDR1 SGHAT and CDR2 FQNNGV. This CDR3 region has 16 residues. CDR3 loop: CASSLGAGVFYNEQFF. The CDR3 DNA is TGTGCCAGCAGTTTAGGAGCGGGAGTGTTCTACAATGAGCAGTTCTTC.

This clone was recorded a few times. This rearrangement joins TRBV27 to TRBJ1-3; D perhaps matches TRBD1 (5 bases). The CDR3 totals 15 residues. Germline V gene data show CDR1 as MNHEY and CDR2 as SMNVEV (reference sequence). V was shortened by 3 bases and J by 4 bases, with 13 bases between the two germline ends. The CDR3 loop reads CASSLSTGVGNTIYF. CDR3 coding DNA: TGTGCCAGCAGTTTGTCAACAGGTGTAGGAAACACCATATATTTT.

The CDR3 reads CSASVKKGAGPLTYEQYF. The DNA of the CDR3 is TGCAGTGCTAGTGTGAAGAAGGGGGCAGGCCCCCTCACCTACGAGCAGTACTTC. The chain carries TRBV20-1 and TRBJ2-7; TRBD1 matches at 7 bases. Per the germline V gene, CDR1 is DFQATT and CDR2 is SNEGSKA (reference sequence). The CDR3 runs 18 residues. J lost 2 bases, V lost 3 bases, and 19 bases had no gene match.

The genes are TRBV19 and TRBJ1-1, with 8 bases identical to TRBD1. The CDR3 loop spans 15 amino acids. Per germline, CDR1 LNHDA and CDR2 SQIVND (reference sequence). The V gene end was trimmed by 5 bases and the J gene end by 1 base; junction bases not matched to a gene: 6. CDR3 sequence (DNA): TGTGCCAGTAGTGTCTCGGACAGGGCGAACACTGAAGCTTTCTTT. Translating it yields CASSVSDRANTEAFF.

The chain joins TRBV29-1 to TRBJ2-3; TRBD1 matches 10 bases. This CDR3 spans 14 amino acids. CDR1 and CDR2 (germline): SQVTM, ANQGSEA. The ends lost 8 bases at V and 3 bases at J; junction bases unmatched: 8. CDR3 sequence: CSLEDRGLTDTQYF. The CDR3 coding sequence is TGCAGCCTCGAGGACAGGGGGTTGACAGATACGCAGTATTTT.

This rearrangement joins TRBV5-1 to TRBJ1-1; D gene unclear. Trimming stripped 1 base from V and 3 bases from J, with 10 bases between. Germline V gene sequence: CDR1 SGHRS, CDR2 YFSETQ. The CDR3 totals 14 residues. CDR3 in DNA: TGCGCCAGCAGCTTGTCGGGAGGATACACTGAAGCTTTCTTT. Translation: CASSLSGGYTEAFF.

The V gene is TRBV7-2, the J gene TRBJ2-1; 10 bases map to TRBD2. The germline V gene encodes CDR1 SGHTA and CDR2 FQGNSA. V was pared by 3 bases and J by 6 bases, with 8 bases of the junction left unmatched. The CDR3 extends over 16 amino acids. The CDR3 region is CASSFVASGSGNEQFF. The CDR3 bases are TGTGCCAGCAGCTTCGTGGCTAGCGGGAGTGGCAATGAGCAGTTCTTC.

V gene TRBV18 combines with J gene TRBJ1-2, with TRBD1 identical over 8 bases. Trimming cost V 4 bases and J 4 bases; bases outside gene matches: 8. From germline, CDR1 is KGHSH and CDR2 LQKENI. CDR3 length: 15 amino acids. The DNA of the CDR3 is TGTGCCAGCTCACTTAAGACAGGGGCAGGCTATGGCTACACCTTC. Its protein is CASSLKTGAGYGYTF.

This chain joins TRBV28 and TRBJ1-5; unclear D gene. CDR3 length: 13 residues. The germline V gene encodes CDR1 MDHEN and CDR2 SYDVKM. The V end was cut by 5 bases, the J end by 6 bases, with 11 bases between. The CDR3 loop is CASSGVVRQPQHF. DNA for the CDR3: TGTGCCAGCAGTGGCGTTGTGCGTCAGCCCCAGCATTTT. Full variable domain (missing parts from reference TRBV28 and TRBJ1-5): DVKVTQSSRYLVKRTGEKVFLECVQDMDHENMFWYRQDPGLGLRLIYFSYDVKMKEKGDIPEGYSVSREKKERFSLILESASTNQTSMYLCASSGVVRQPQHFGDGTRLSIL.

This clone was found a few times. This rearrangement joins TRBV5-4 to TRBJ2-2; 10 bases agree with TRBD1. The CDR3 sequence is 14 residues long. Unmatched junction bases numbered 3, after V lost 7 bases and J lost 3 bases. Germline CDR1 reads SGHNT; CDR2 reads YYREEE (reference sequence). The CDR3 bases are TGTGCCAGCGCGACAGGGGGCTACACCGGGGAGCTGTTTTTT. This sequence encodes CASATGGYTGELFF.

This clone was observed once. The rearrangement joins TRBV19 to TRBJ1-5; D gene uncertain. Trimming pared 3 bases from V and 9 bases from J, leaving 12 bases between. Germline V lookup: CDR1 LNHDA, CDR2 SQIVND (reference sequence). This CDR3 comprises 13 residues. CDR3 amino acids: CASSIEDYLPQHF. The CDR3 DNA is TGTGCCAGTAGTATCGAGGATTACTTGCCCCAGCATTTT.

The rearrangement links TRBV28 to TRBJ2-7; D might be TRBD1 (5 bases). The ends were cut back, 7 bases at V and 6 bases at J, with 22 bases in the middle. The CDR3 runs 15 residues. Germline assignment: CDR1 MDHEN and CDR2 SYDVKM. The CDR3 DNA sequence: TGTGCCAGCACCCCCGGCGGCAGGGCGATCGGCGAGCAGTACTTC. As protein: CASTPGGRAIGEQYF.

This clone has a single count. This chain connects TRBV21-1 to TRBJ2-7. TRBV21-1 is a pseudogene segment. The CDR3 totals 19 residues. CDR3 protein: CASSKASLITDHPSYEQYF. The CDR3 DNA is TGTGCCAGCAGCAAAGCCAGCTTGATTACCGACCACCCCTCCTACGAGCAGTACTTC.

The CDR3 coding sequence is TGTGCCAGCAGTGAGCAGGGGGTCACTGAAGCTTTCTTT. Translation gives CASSEQGVTEAFF. The rearrangement uses TRBV25-1 and TRBJ1-1; 7 positions agree with TRBD1. V dropped 3 bases and J dropped 4; count of bases not matched to a gene: 2. Germline V gene sequence: CDR1 MGHDK, CDR2 SYGVNS. The CDR3 sequence is 13 residues long.

The rearrangement joins TRBV28 to TRBJ2-5, with D maybe TRBD1 (6 bases). The CDR3 spans 14 residues. V lost 5 bases and J lost 1, with 11 bases in between. Germline assignment: CDR1 MDHEN and CDR2 SYDVKM. CDR3 amino acids: CASSIYRAQETQYF. The CDR3 nucleotides are TGTGCCAGCAGTATCTACAGGGCCCAAGAGACCCAGTACTTC.

The rearrangement joins TRBV6-5 to TRBJ2-1; weak D call: TRBD1 (6 bases). Trimming shortened V by 6 bases and J by 9 bases, and 15 bases separated the two germline ends. The germline gives CDR1 MNHEY, CDR2 SVGAGI. The CDR3 sequence is 13 residues long. Here the CDR3 reads CASSHRDRSEQFF. The CDR3 DNA reads TGTGCCAGCAGCCACAGGGACCGGAGTGAGCAGTTCTTC.

The chain couples TRBV19 to TRBJ1-1; TRBD1 agrees at 9 bases. Germline trimming cut 1 base from V and 6 bases from J; bases unmatched to any gene: 9. Germline CDR1 is LNHDA and CDR2 is SQIVND (reference sequence). The CDR3 consists of 16 residues. In nucleotides, the CDR3 is TGTGCCAGTAGTATAGGGAATACAGGGGGCCCGGCTGAAGCTTTCTTT. The encoded protein is CASSIGNTGGPAEAFF.

Note on this clone: At the DNA level, this CDR3 is encoded by other sequences in the same sample as well. The chain carries TRBV28 and TRBJ1-2; perhaps TRBD1 as D (5 bases). Germline V gives CDR1 MDHEN, CDR2 SYDVKM. This CDR3 comprises 12 residues. The ends were cut back, 3 bases at V and 3 bases at J, with 5 bases in the middle. This CDR3 reads CASSLGDYGYTF. The CDR3 nucleotides are TGTGCCAGCAGTTTGGGGGACTATGGCTACACCTTC.

The genes are TRBV5-4 and TRBJ2-1; 10 bases map to TRBD1. The CDR3 is 15 amino acids. Germline values: CDR1 SGHNT, CDR2 YYREEE (reference sequence). After removal of 3 bases from V and 6 bases from J, the junction contained 6 bases not matched to a gene. CDR3 DNA: TGTGCCAGCAGCTACGGGACAGGGGTTAGCAATGAGCAGTTCTTC. It translates to CASSYGTGVSNEQFF.

This clone showed up just once. This sequence joins TRBV19 and TRBJ1-2; D might be TRBD1 (5 bases). Germline V CDR1 and CDR2: LNHDA, SQIVND (reference sequence). This CDR3 is 13 amino acids long. The V end lost 2 bases, the J end lost 5 bases, and 9 bases lay between the germline ends. The CDR3 DNA reads as TGTGCCAGTAGTATAAACGCAGGGTATGGCTACACCTTC. Its protein is CASSINAGYGYTF.

V gene TRBV19 combines with J gene TRBJ1-2, with D possibly matching TRBD1 (6 bases). Germline V gene lookup returns CDR1 LNHDA and CDR2 SQIVND (reference sequence). CDR3 length equals 15 residues. V lost 10 bases and J 6 bases, leaving 24 bases between the germline ends. The CDR3 nucleotides are TGTGCCACTCAAAATCGGGGGCCCGGGTTTGATGGCTACACCTTC. It specifies CATQNRGPGFDGYTF.

This chain uses TRBV19 with TRBJ2-7, with unresolved D. The CDR3 extends over 14 amino acids. Trimming cost V 5 bases and J 3 bases, with 14 bases left between them. Germline V lookup: CDR1 LNHDA, CDR2 SQIVND (reference sequence). The CDR3 sequence: CASSESGLLYEQYF. The CDR3, as DNA: TGTGCCAGTAGTGAATCGGGCCTCCTCTACGAGCAGTACTTC.

The rearrangement links TRBV19 to TRBJ1-5; TRBD1 might be the D (6 bases). Trimming stripped 5 bases from V and 1 base from J, with 9 bases between. This CDR3 spans 14 amino acids. CDR1 and CDR2 from the germline V gene are LNHDA and SQIVND (reference sequence). CDR3 amino acids: CASSYRASNQPQHF. Here the CDR3 DNA reads TGTGCCAGTAGTTACAGGGCGAGCAATCAGCCCCAGCATTTT.

In its sample, this clone was seen once. J is TRBJ2-7 and V is TRBV9; 8 nucleotides match TRBD1. V was clipped by 3 bases and J by 0 bases; unmatched bases: 5. Germline CDR1 SGDLS, CDR2 YYNGEE. The CDR3 spans 15 residues. CDR3 sequence: CASSAGQASSYEQYF. Here the CDR3 DNA reads TGTGCCAGCAGCGCGGGACAGGCGTCCTCCTACGAGCAGTACTTC.

This chain uses TRBV7-9 with TRBJ1-5, with 8 bases aligning to TRBD1. This CDR3 is built from 14 residues. V dropped 6 bases and J dropped 3; count of bases not matched to a gene: 4. CDR1 is SEHNR and CDR2 is FQNEAQ in the germline V gene (reference sequence). CDR3: CASRAQGDNQPQHF. The CDR3 DNA follows: TGTGCCAGCAGGGCACAGGGGGACAATCAGCCCCAGCATTTT.

This sequence joins TRBV2 and TRBJ1-3, with D possibly TRBD1 on 5 matching bases. Germline lookup yields CDR1 SNHLY and CDR2 FYNNEI. This CDR3 is 14 amino acids long. V was cut by 9 bases and J by 3 bases, with 15 bases left in between. In DNA, the CDR3 is TGTGCCAGTGGCGGGGCGGCGATTGGAAACACCATATATTTT. Translated, it gives CASGGAAIGNTIYF.